Listed here are 21 T cell receptor beta chains from one sample, sequenced in a study of blood T cell repertoires in COVID-19. Only in-frame clones appear in the TCRdb table, and some are missing; sequencing was by immunoSEQ multiplex PCR. The table shows about 440,000 clones, with nearly 90% occurring only once. Sequencing was performed on PBMCs or T cells enriched from blood (not recorded which). Receptors originate from a woman between 18 and 29 years old with acute COVID-19.

This clone was counted once. The chain recombines TRBV19 with TRBJ2-5; 10 bases map to TRBD1. J lost 4 bases, V lost 3 bases, and 8 bases had no gene match. Germline-derived CDR1 and CDR2 are LNHDA and SQIVND (reference sequence). The CDR3 has 16 amino acids. CDR3 DNA sequence: TGTGCCAGTAGTATCCTCGGACAGGGGGTAAGAGAGACCCAGTACTTC. Its translation is CASSILGQGVRETQYF.

The chain recombines TRBV24-1 with TRBJ2-3; unclear D gene. The V gene lost 0 bases and the J gene lost 2 bases, with 11 bases spanning the gap. Germline CDR1 is KGHDR and CDR2 is SFDVKD. The CDR3 runs 16 residues. In DNA form, the CDR3 reads TGTGCCACCAGTGATTTGTCGAACAGACCCACAGATACGCAGTATTTT. It translates to CATSDLSNRPTDTQYF.

The gene calls are TRBV3-1 (or the pseudogene TRBV3-2) and TRBJ2-7; 8 bases match TRBD2. V lost 0 bases and J lost 0; bases outside the gene matches: 7. The length of the CDR3 is 17 residues. The V gene's germline CDR1 is LGHDT and CDR2 YNNKEL (reference sequence). CDR3 DNA sequence: TGTGCCAGCAGCCAAGATTACCTAGCGGGTAGCTCCTACGAGCAGTACTTC. Amino acids: CASSQDYLAGSSYEQYF.

This chain uses TRBV6-5 with TRBJ1-5; TRBD1 might be the D (6 bases). This CDR3 is 15 amino acids long. Trimming took 7 bases from V and 1 from J, leaving 14 bases between them. CDR1 is MNHEY and CDR2 is SVGAGI in the germline V gene. The CDR3 loop reads CASKQGLLSNQPQHF. CDR3 in DNA: TGTGCCAGCAAACAGGGCCTTTTAAGCAATCAGCCCCAGCATTTT.

This clone has just a few counts. The rearrangement uses TRBV7-9 and TRBJ2-7; D call uncertain. The CDR3 runs to 13 residues. The germline gives CDR1 SEHNR, CDR2 FQNEAQ (reference sequence). Trimming took off 3 bases at V and 2 bases at J, with 8 bases between the two ends. CDR3 protein: CASSFTETYEQYF. CDR3 DNA sequence: TGTGCCAGCAGCTTTACGGAGACCTACGAGCAGTACTTC.

This chain joins TRBV13 and TRBJ1-2; TRBD1 matches 9 bases. The V gene end was trimmed by 2 bases and the J gene end by 7 bases; junction bases not matched to a gene: 5. The CDR3 totals 14 residues. CDR1 is PRHDT and CDR2 is FYEKMQ in the germline V gene (reference sequence). In DNA, the CDR3 is TGTGCCAGCAGCTTACAACAGGGGGCTCTTGGCTACACCTTC. As protein: CASSLQQGALGYTF.

This clone was counted a single time. At the DNA level, this CDR3 is encoded by other sequences in the same sample as well. This chain uses TRBV7-9 with TRBJ2-7; no definite D call. The CDR3 spans 12 residues. V gave up 1 base and J gave up 2 bases, with 3 bases separating them. Germline V CDR1 and CDR2: SEHNR, FQNEAQ (reference sequence). CDR3 protein: CASSLDTYEQYF. DNA of the CDR3: TGTGCCAGCAGCTTAGACACCTACGAGCAGTACTTC.

The chain employs TRBV7-9 and TRBJ1-5; the D is unclear. CDR3 length: 12 residues. V lost 5 bases to trimming and J lost 5 bases, with 7 bases between them. The germline gives CDR1 SEHNR, CDR2 FQNEAQ (reference sequence). The CDR3 loop is CASSPVDQPQHF. Written as DNA, the CDR3 is TGTGCCAGCAGCCCAGTTGATCAGCCCCAGCATTTT.

This clone turned up a few times. The chain employs TRBV3-1 (or the pseudogene TRBV3-2) and TRBJ1-2, with D unresolved. CDR3 size: 15 residues. The germline V gene encodes CDR1 LGHDT and CDR2 YNNKEL (reference sequence). The ends were cut back, 0 bases at V and 4 bases at J, with 12 bases in the middle. CDR3 protein: CASSQEWEGTYGYTF. The CDR3 coding sequence is TGTGCCAGCAGCCAAGAGTGGGAGGGAACCTATGGCTACACCTTC.

This clone was recorded a few times. The rearrangement joins TRBV4-3 to TRBJ2-2, with 9 bases that match TRBD2. The ends lost 0 bases at V and 0 bases at J; junction bases unmatched: 5. Germline CDR1 LGHNA, CDR2 YSLEER. This CDR3 is 18 amino acids long. CDR3 region: CASSQDPASGANTGELFF. CDR3 in DNA: TGCGCCAGCAGCCAAGATCCGGCTAGCGGGGCGAACACCGGGGAGCTGTTTTTT.

This clone has only a few counts. The CDR3 sequence is CASSRDSGYGYTF. CDR3 bases: TGTGCCAGCAGTCGGGACAGTGGCTATGGCTACACCTTC. V is TRBV12-3 or TRBV12-4 and J is TRBJ1-2; 7 nucleotides match TRBD1. V gave up 5 bases and J gave up 4 bases; unmatched junction bases: 4. CDR3 length: 13 amino acids.

This chain links TRBV15 with TRBJ2-4; TRBD2 matches 10 bases. V lost 2 bases, J lost 15 bases, and 10 bases stayed unmatched. The CDR3 totals 14 residues. Germline V gene sequence: CDR1 LNHNV, CDR2 YYDKDF (reference sequence). The CDR3 sequence: CATSRKRGTSDLYF. In DNA, the CDR3 is TGTGCCACCAGCAGAAAAAGGGGGACTAGCGATTTGTACTTC. The entire variable domain, with the rest obtained from reference TRBV15 and TRBJ2-4, is as follows: DAMVIQNPRYQVTQFGKPVTLSCSQTLNHNVMYWYQQKSSQAPKLLFHYYDKDFNNEADTPDNFQSRRPNTSFCFLDIRSPGLGDTAMYLCATSRKRGTSDLYFGAGTRLSVL.

This clone was counted between two and nine times. This chain joins TRBV6-2 or TRBV6-3 and TRBJ2-7; TRBD1 aligns across 7 bases. The V segment lost 5 bases and the J segment 2 bases; nucleotides outside the gene matches: 12. This CDR3 comprises 16 residues. Per the germline V gene, CDR1 is MNHEY and CDR2 is SVGEGT. The CDR3 bases are TGTGCCAGCAGTCGACTTATCCGGGACAGACCCTACGAGCAGTACTTC. It codes for CASSRLIRDRPYEQYF.

The chain is built from TRBV18 and TRBJ1-4; D perhaps matches TRBD1 (6 bases). The CDR3 extends over 15 amino acids. Germline CDR1 is KGHSH and CDR2 is LQKENI. V lost 3 bases to trimming and J lost 5 bases, with 13 bases between them. This CDR3 reads CASSPDKRGNEKLFF. DNA of the CDR3: TGTGCCAGCTCACCGGACAAAAGGGGGAATGAAAAACTGTTTTTT.

Ten or more counts support this clone. This sequence joins TRBV9 and TRBJ1-1; TRBD1 matches at 7 bases. The CDR3 contains 16 residues. CDR1 and CDR2 (germline): SGDLS, YYNGEE. Unmatched junction bases numbered 8, after V lost 0 bases and J lost 3 bases. In DNA, the CDR3 is TGTGCCAGCAGCGTAGGGGGAAGGGGGCTGGACACTGAAGCTTTCTTT. It translates to CASSVGGRGLDTEAFF. Full variable domain (rest looked up from reference TRBV9 and TRBJ1-1): DSGVTQTPKHLITATGQRVTLRCSPRSGDLSVYWYQQSLDQGLQFLIQYYNGEERAKGNILERFSAQQFPDLHSELNLSSLELGDSALYFCASSVGGRGLDTEAFFGQGTRLTVV.

The chain recombines TRBV4-3 with TRBJ2-7; perhaps TRBD2 as D (5 bases). The V gene's germline CDR1 is LGHNA and CDR2 YSLEER. The CDR3 contains 18 residues. With 1 base removed from V and 3 bases from J, the gap between germline ends came to 22 bases. In DNA form, the CDR3 reads TGCGCCAGCAGCCAAGTTAGGGTGGCGGGCCTCTCCAGCTACGAGCAGTACTTC. It yields the protein CASSQVRVAGLSSYEQYF.

The chain joins TRBV4-3 to TRBJ1-2, with a tentative D call TRBD1 (6 bases). V shed 0 bases and J shed 5 bases, with 13 bases lying between them. The V gene's germline CDR1 is LGHNA and CDR2 YSLEER. The CDR3 is 15 residues long. The CDR3 region has the DNA TGCGCCAGCAGCCAAGAAGGGGGGGCTGGGTATGGCTACACCTTC. Its protein is CASSQEGGAGYGYTF.

On this clone: Distinct nucleotide sequences in the sample also encode this CDR3. The gene calls are TRBV30 and TRBJ1-1; D may be TRBD1 (5 bases). V gave up 0 bases and J gave up 4 bases, with 12 bases separating them. This CDR3 is 14 amino acids long. The V gene's germline CDR1 is GTSNPN and CDR2 SVGIG (reference sequence). CDR3 in amino acids: CAWSVGQGSTEAFF. CDR3 nucleotides: TGTGCCTGGAGTGTAGGGCAGGGAAGCACTGAAGCTTTCTTT.

The chain carries TRBV7-2 and TRBJ2-1; no clear D gene. The germline V and J ends were trimmed by 1 base and 8 bases, with 12 bases remaining between them. This CDR3 contains 14 residues. Per germline, CDR1 SGHTA and CDR2 FQGNSA. CDR3 nucleotide sequence: TGTGCCAGCAGCTTAGGGCCCCTTTTATATGAGCAGTTCTTC. Its translation: CASSLGPLLYEQFF.

This clone occurred a few times. The gene calls are TRBV6-5 and TRBJ1-1, with 7 nucleotides matching TRBD1. Trimming at V came to 10 bases and at J to 4 bases, leaving 15 bases not matched to a gene. Germline V gene data show CDR1 as MNHEY and CDR2 as SVGAGI. This CDR3 comprises 15 residues. CDR3 sequence (DNA): TGTGCCACCTCATTTTCCCCGGGACAGAGCACTGAAGCTTTCTTT. Its protein product is CATSFSPGQSTEAFF.

J is TRBJ1-2 and V is TRBV5-1; weak D call: TRBD1 (5 bases). CDR3 size: 13 residues. The germline gives CDR1 SGHRS, CDR2 YFSETQ. V was trimmed by 4 bases and J by 3 bases, leaving 10 bases between them. The CDR3 sequence is CASSADTDYGYTF. The CDR3 DNA reads as TGCGCCAGCAGCGCGGACACGGACTATGGCTACACCTTC.